The following is a T cell receptor (beta chain) sequence with its context. The data originate from a study of blood T cell repertoires in COVID-19. Overall study: COVID-19 samples, acute and convalescent, were from the United States, Italy and Spain. T cells, B-cell-depleted T cells, or PBMCs supplied cDNA or gDNA.

Trimming stripped 3 bases from V and 4 bases from J, with 29 bases between. Germline V gives CDR1 SGDLS, CDR2 YYNGEE. There are 20 residues in the CDR3. Original processing methods: Estimated nucleated cell counts came from reference gene primer amplification. TCRdb's table, derived via immunoSEQ multiplex PCR, lists solely in-frame clones and lacks some. The DNA gave D and trimming, while V, J and clone size come from that table. This table holds around 250,000 clones, approximately 84% found once. The source of this sequence is a man aged 50 or older with active or convalescent COVID-19. Sequenced: peripheral blood. The chain carries TRBV9 and TRBJ2-1; D is perhaps TRBD2 (7 bases). In DNA form, the CDR3 reads TGTGCCAGCAGCGAATCCGTCGAGGGGCTACGGGGGGCGACTTACAATGAGCAGTTCTTC. It is translated as CASSESVEGLRGATYNEQFF.